This TCR beta chain was recorded in a study of beta chain features in type 1 diabetes. Study overall: All samples together contributed almost 110,000,000 sorted cells for examination. Study-wide results and limits: Type 1 diabetes patients had TCRB CDR3s that were shorter (moderately but significantly so) in all four CD4+ subsets. Type 1 diabetes patients showed fewer insertions and more deletions at VDJ junctions. Any HLA type influence on TCRB rearrangement was left unresolved here. A closer apparent resemblance between naive, central memory and Treg TCRB repertoires was seen in patients than in healthy donors.

What was sequenced were expressed TCRB transcripts, since all of the isolated RNA had been reverse transcribed. Profiling relied on immunoSEQ multiplex PCR, and the TCRdb table lists in-frame clones only, not all of them. The top ten clones hold 1.1% of a sample with tens of thousands of clones, about 63% of them seen once. Germline V lookup: CDR1 SQVTM, CDR2 ANQGSEA. V trimming: 4 bases; J trimming: 1 base; junction bases outside the gene matches: 3. This CDR3 comprises 13 residues. Details on this clone: Antigen unknown.

The receptor comes from a woman in her 40s with type 1 diabetes. The material sequenced was stem cell memory CD4+ T cells from blood. The J gene is TRBJ1-1, the V gene TRBV29-1; 7 positions match TRBD1. The CDR3 coding sequence is TGCAGCGTTGGCGGGACAGCGAACACTGAAGCTTTCTTT. Amino acids: CSVGGTANTEAFF.